The clone carrying this TCR beta chain has only a few counts. Its antigen remains unknown. This record comes from a study of T cells after yellow fever vaccination. At the level of the study: The authors prepared low-cell-number fractions using SMART-Seq v4 Ultra Low Input.

Germline lookup yields CDR1 SGHAT and CDR2 FQDESV (reference sequence). This CDR3 has 15 amino acids. Trimming left V 2 bases short and J 2 bases short, with 9 bases between. Whole-study findings and limits: In FACS-sorted repertoires, abundant clonotypes from the bulk population could appear as contaminants.

TCRdb recomputed calls from the 5' RACE reads with MiXCR, one row per CDR3 protein. This table has some 160,000 distinct CDR3 sequences, roughly 9% appearing once. The chain joins TRBV11-1 to TRBJ2-2, with a weak D call TRBD1 (6 bases). The receptor comes from a man aged 18 to 35 who received the YFV17D yellow fever vaccine. Sequences were derived from CD8+ T cells sorted from PBMCs, sampled 45 days after the yellow fever booster vaccination. The chain's CDR3 is CASSLRQDNTGELFF. The CDR3 DNA reads TGTGCCAGCAGCTTACGACAGGATAACACCGGGGAGCTGTTTTTT.